Following are 20 T cell receptor beta chains from one sample sequenced in a study of blood T cell repertoires in COVID-19. Clones were sequenced by immunoSEQ multiplex PCR, and TCRdb holds only the in-frame ones, with some missing. This sample carries around 190,000 clones, around 80% of them seen once, and the ten largest clones take less than 15%. Sequences were obtained from peripheral blood. These receptors all come from a human donor in a cohort sampled during active COVID-19.

This chain uses TRBV6-4 with TRBJ2-7, with 11 positions matching TRBD2. Germline V gene lookup returns CDR1 MRHNA and CDR2 SNTAGT. The CDR3 covers 14 residues. V lost 6 bases to trimming and J lost 1 base; unmatched junction nucleotides: 2. This CDR3 reads CASSRTSGSYEQYF. Here the CDR3 DNA reads TGTGCCAGCAGCCGGACTAGCGGGTCCTACGAGCAGTACTTC.

This clone is judged medium-sized. This chain joins TRBV5-1 and TRBJ2-1; D perhaps matches TRBD2 (5 bases). Trimming left V 0 bases short and J 10 bases short, with 8 bases between. Germline V gene lookup returns CDR1 SGHRS and CDR2 YFSETQ. CDR3 size: 12 residues. The DNA for the CDR3 is TGCGCCAGCAGCTTGGGAGGGAAGGAGCAGTTCTTC. Translating gives CASSLGGKEQFF.

The chain uses TRBV18 and TRBJ1-4; tentative D call: TRBD1 (6 bases). CDR1 and CDR2 from the germline V gene are KGHSH and LQKENI. V gave up 4 bases and J gave up 8 bases, with 11 bases separating them. The CDR3 contains 13 residues. In DNA form, the CDR3 reads TGTGCCAGCTCACGGACAGAAAGGGAAAAACTGTTTTTT. This translates into CASSRTEREKLFF.

CDR3 DNA sequence: TGTGCCAGTAGTATCCTACAGGGACCTAATGAAAAACTGTTTTTT. This codes for CASSILQGPNEKLFF. The chain combines TRBV19 with TRBJ1-4; weak D call: TRBD1 (6 bases). Germline values: CDR1 LNHDA, CDR2 SQIVND (reference sequence). Trimming cost V 3 bases and J 3 bases, with 11 bases left between them. This CDR3 region has 15 residues.

The genes are TRBV2 and TRBJ1-6, with a possible D match to TRBD1 (6 bases). Germline V lookup: CDR1 SNHLY, CDR2 FYNNEI. Deletions cut 6 bases from V and 10 bases from J, with 16 bases between. This CDR3 is built from 14 residues. DNA for the CDR3: TGTGCCAGCAGGGGGGGGGCCACAGCATCACCCCTCCACTTT. Translating it yields CASRGGATASPLHF. Full variable domain (remainder filled in from reference TRBV2 and TRBJ1-6): EPEVTQTPSHQVTQMGQEVILRCVPISNHLYFYWYRQILGQKVEFLVSFYNNEISEKSEIFDDQFSVERPDGSNFTLKIRSTKLEDSAMYFCASRGGATASPLHFGNGTRLTVT.

This clone was observed a handful of times. The rearrangement links TRBV5-4 to TRBJ2-7, with 7 nucleotides matching TRBD1. The CDR3 is 14 amino acids. Looked up from germline, CDR1 is SGHNT and CDR2 is YYREEE (reference sequence). With 3 bases clipped from V and 5 bases from J, the junction kept 8 bases outside the gene matches. In DNA, the CDR3 is TGTGCCAGCAGCTCATGGACAGGCCCGGACGAGCAGTACTTC. Translation gives CASSSWTGPDEQYF.

Many counts were recorded for this clone. The chain joins TRBV18 to TRBJ1-2; tentatively, D is TRBD1 (6 bases). Trimming shortened V by 3 bases and J by 5 bases, and 7 bases separated the two germline ends. Per germline, CDR1 KGHSH and CDR2 LQKENI. There are 12 residues in the CDR3. The CDR3 is CASSPDSYGYTF. In nucleotides, the CDR3 is TGTGCCAGCTCACCGGACAGTTATGGCTACACCTTC. Together with reference TRBV18 and TRBJ1-2, the CDR3 gives the full variable domain: NAGVMQNPRHLVRRRGQEARLRCSPMKGHSHVYWYRQLPEEGLKFMVYLQKENIIDESGMPKERFSAEFPKEGPSILRIQQVVRGDSAAYFCASSPDSYGYTFGSGTRLTVV.

The rearrangement joins TRBV3-1 (or the pseudogene TRBV3-2) to TRBJ1-6; no reliable D call. Germline V lookup: CDR1 LGHDT, CDR2 YNNKEL (reference sequence). This CDR3 has 14 amino acids. The V gene lost 2 bases and the J gene lost 7 bases, with 9 bases spanning the gap. CDR3 nucleotide sequence: TGTGCCAGCAGCCAACAGGCGCCAAATTCACCCCTCCACTTT. It specifies CASSQQAPNSPLHF.

The CDR3 sequence: CASSLVGGMNTEAFF. The CDR3 coding sequence is TGTGCCAGCAGCTTGGTCGGAGGGATGAACACTGAAGCTTTCTTT. The chain combines TRBV5-6 with TRBJ1-1; D unclear. Germline CDR1 and CDR2: SGHDT and YYEEEE. V was shortened by 0 bases and J by 0 bases, with 9 bases between the two germline ends. The CDR3 spans 15 residues.

The rearrangement joins TRBV7-2 to TRBJ1-1; 7 bases align to TRBD1. Germline CDR1 reads SGHTA; CDR2 reads FQGNSA. The V and J ends lost 6 bases and 0 bases, in that order; junction bases with no gene match: 7. This CDR3 comprises 15 residues. The CDR3, as DNA: TGTGCCAGCAGTAAGGACAGGATGATGAACACTGAAGCTTTCTTT. Its protein product is CASSKDRMMNTEAFF. The complete variable domain, with remaining parts taken from reference TRBV7-2 and TRBJ1-1, reads GAGVSQSPSNKVTEKGKDVELRCDPISGHTALYWYRQSLGQGLEFLIYFQGNSAPDKSGLPSDRFSAERTGGSVSTLTIQRTQQEDSAVYLCASSKDRMMNTEAFFGQGTRLTVV.

The V gene is TRBV18, the J gene TRBJ1-1, with a tentative D call TRBD1 (5 bases). The germline gives CDR1 KGHSH, CDR2 LQKENI. CDR3 size: 14 residues. Between the trimmed V and J ends, which lost 4 bases and 0 bases, there was a span of 9 bases. CDR3 protein: CASSQTAMNTEAFF. In nucleotides, the CDR3 is TGTGCCAGCTCACAGACAGCCATGAACACTGAAGCTTTCTTT.

As to this clone: The sample contains more than one DNA sequence encoding this CDR3. The rearrangement uses TRBV27 and TRBJ1-6, with D unclear. V lost 2 bases to trimming and J lost 0 bases, with 2 bases between them. This CDR3 has 14 amino acids. CDR1 is MNHEY and CDR2 is SMNVEV in the germline V gene (reference sequence). Here the CDR3 reads CASSLRSYNSPLHF. As DNA, the CDR3 is TGTGCCAGCAGTTTACGCTCCTATAATTCACCCCTCCACTTT.

The J gene is TRBJ2-1, the V gene TRBV28, with TRBD2 matching over 10 bases. The germline V gene has CDR1 MDHEN and CDR2 SYDVKM. The CDR3 is 13 amino acids. V trimming: 5 bases; J trimming: 14 bases; junction bases outside the gene matches: 9. The CDR3 spells CASSRLAGGGEFF. In nucleotides, the CDR3 is TGTGCCAGCAGTAGGTTAGCGGGAGGAGGGGAGTTCTTC.

This clone was seen more than once but under ten times. This sequence joins TRBV28 and TRBJ2-2; 8 bases are shared with TRBD1. The germline V gene has CDR1 MDHEN and CDR2 SYDVKM. The junction had 14 bases not matched to a gene; V was cut back by 6 bases and J by 5 bases. The CDR3 extends over 17 amino acids. The CDR3 coding sequence is TGTGCCAGCAGCCTCTTAGGGGGCAGGGGGCAAACCGGGGAGCTGTTTTTT. Its translation: CASSLLGGRGQTGELFF.

The rearrangement links TRBV20-1 to TRBJ1-5; D is ambiguous. The CDR3 sequence is 15 residues long. The germline CDR1 and CDR2 sequences are DFQATT and SNEGSKA (reference sequence). The germline V and J ends were trimmed by 3 bases and 1 base, with 13 bases remaining between them. The CDR3 DNA sequence: TGCAGTGCTAGTAGGGAGGGAGCGAGCAATCAGCCCCAGCATTTT. The encoded protein is CSASREGASNQPQHF.

This clone was observed a few times. The rearrangement joins TRBV19 to TRBJ2-1; the D gene is possibly TRBD1 (7 bases). The CDR3 is 14 residues long. V lost 3 bases and J lost 9, with 15 bases in between. CDR1 and CDR2 from the germline V gene are LNHDA and SQIVND (reference sequence). CDR3 loop: CASSIGYQGGEQFF. CDR3 coding DNA: TGTGCCAGTAGTATCGGATACCAGGGGGGTGAGCAGTTCTTC.

This clone was observed once. The chain joins TRBV7-9 to TRBJ2-3; D unclear. The CDR3 covers 16 residues. Germline lookup yields CDR1 SEHNR and CDR2 FQNEAQ (reference sequence). The germline V and J ends were trimmed by 5 bases and 2 bases, with 17 bases remaining between them. The CDR3, as DNA: TGTGCCAGCAGCCCCGGAGACCTGAGCTTCACAGATACGCAGTATTTT. As protein: CASSPGDLSFTDTQYF.

The chain employs TRBV10-3 and TRBJ1-5; D possibly corresponds to TRBD1 (5 bases). Trimming cost V 4 bases and J 1 base, with 8 bases left between them. CDR3 size: 14 residues. Germline lookup yields CDR1 ENHRY and CDR2 SYGVKD. The CDR3 sequence is CAISGGDSNQPQHF. The CDR3 nucleotides are TGTGCCATCAGTGGGGGGGACAGCAATCAGCCCCAGCATTTT.

V usage is TRBV3-1 (or the pseudogene TRBV3-2) and J usage is TRBJ1-2; 7 bases are shared with TRBD1. The CDR3 contains 14 residues. The germline V gene has CDR1 LGHDT and CDR2 YNNKEL (reference sequence). After removal of 4 bases from V and 1 base from J, the junction contained 3 bases not matched to a gene. This CDR3 is CASSRQGGNYGYTF. DNA of the CDR3: TGTGCCAGCAGCCGACAGGGAGGTAACTATGGCTACACCTTC.

This sequence joins TRBV6-2 or TRBV6-3 and TRBJ2-3; tentative D call: TRBD2 (5 bases). The CDR3 runs to 12 residues. Germline V gene lookup returns CDR1 MNHEY and CDR2 SVGEGT. Trimming took off 2 bases at V and 9 bases at J, with 9 bases between the two ends. CDR3 in amino acids: CASSYRTRTQYF. The DNA of the CDR3 is TGTGCCAGCAGTTACAGGACTCGGACGCAGTATTTT.